A selection of T cell receptor beta chains follows, all from one sample in a study of T cells in Graves' hyperthyroidism and ophthalmopathy. Via MiXCR, TCRdb re-called the multiplex PCR reads, giving one row per CDR3 protein. The table includes 650,000 to 850,000 distinct CDR3 sequences, 18% detected once. The specimen was blood. All receptors derive from a woman between 50 and 59 years old with Graves' hyperthyroidism that later progressed to Graves' ophthalmopathy. The CDR3 runs from the conserved cysteine through the conserved F or W. A D gene is named only where the DNA matches it firmly. Where a row states a size, it is once, few, many or the class of an expanded clone; other rows omit it.

J gene | D gene | clone size | V gene | CDR3 protein | CDR3 DNA
TRBJ1-6 | . | few | TRBV9 | CASSVTGTNSPLHF | TGTGCCAGCAGCGTAACAGGGACGAATTCACCCCTCCACTTT
TRBJ2-5 | TRBD1 | many | TRBV7-8 | CASSLTGEVQETQYF | TGTGCCAGCAGCTTGACAGGGGAGGTCCAAGAGACCCAGTACTTC
TRBJ1-2 | . | few | TRBV7-9 | CASSSTGNGYTF | TGTGCCAGCAGCTCCACAGGGAATGGCTACACCTTC
TRBJ1-1 | TRBD1 | many | TRBV20-1 | CSADQARGLMNTEAFF | TGCAGTGCTGATCAGGCCAGGGGGTTAATGAACACTGAAGCTTTCTTT
TRBJ2-1 | . | few | TRBV5-1 | CASSLVGGHYNEQFF | TGCGCCAGCAGCTTGGTTGGGGGCCACTACAATGAGCAGTTCTTC
TRBJ2-2 | TRBD2 | few | TRBV10-3 | CATAGLAGGMNTGELFF | TGTGCCACCGCCGGGCTAGCGGGGGGAATGAACACCGGGGAGCTGTTTTTT
TRBJ2-3 | . | many | TRBV30 | CAWRRWEWEDTQYF | TGTGCCTGGAGGCGGTGGGAATGGGAAGATACGCAGTATTTT
TRBJ1-1 | TRBD1 | . | TRBV19 | CASSPGQGSTEVFF | TGTGCCAGTAGTCCGGGACAGGGATCCACTGAAGTTTTCTTT
TRBJ1-1 | . | . | TRBV5-8 | CASSLGTAYLNTEAFF | TGTGCCAGCAGCTTGGGGACCGCCTATTTGAACACTGAAGCTTTCTTT
TRBJ2-6 | . | few | TRBV6-5 | CASSYSYSGANVLTF | TGTGCCAGCAGTTACTCGTATTCTGGGGCCAACGTCCTGACTTTC
TRBJ1-4 | TRBD1 | . | TRBV16 | CASSPGQRNNEKLFF | TGTGCCAGCAGCCCGGGACAGCGAAATAATGAAAAACTGTTTTTT
TRBJ2-1 | . | few | TRBV20-1 | CSARVNARVGNEQFF | TGCAGTGCTAGAGTAAACGCCAGGGTGGGGAATGAGCAGTTCTTC
TRBJ1-1 | . | many | TRBV15 | CATSRGRKVNEAFF | TGTGCCACCAGCAGAGGGAGGAAGGTGAATGAAGCTTTCTTT
TRBJ2-7 | . | . | TRBV5-1 | CASSPAGRYEQYF | TGCGCCAGCAGCCCCGCAGGGAGGTACGAGCAGTACTTC
TRBJ1-5 | TRBD1 | few | TRBV3-1 | CASSQGQGPGQPQHF | TGTGCCAGCAGCCAAGGACAGGGGCCGGGGCAGCCCCAGCATTTT
TRBJ1-1 | . | . | TRBV27 | CASTKTGTENTEAFF | TGTGCCAGCACCAAAACAGGCACAGAAAACACTGAAGCTTTCTTT
TRBJ2-7 | TRBD1 | few | TRBV11-2 | CASSRKTGGYEQYF | TGTGCCAGCAGCCGTAAAACAGGGGGCTACGAGCAGTACTTC
TRBJ1-2 | . | many | TRBV3-1 | CASTSRRGEGYTF | TGTGCCAGCACCTCAAGGCGGGGAGAGGGCTACACCTTC